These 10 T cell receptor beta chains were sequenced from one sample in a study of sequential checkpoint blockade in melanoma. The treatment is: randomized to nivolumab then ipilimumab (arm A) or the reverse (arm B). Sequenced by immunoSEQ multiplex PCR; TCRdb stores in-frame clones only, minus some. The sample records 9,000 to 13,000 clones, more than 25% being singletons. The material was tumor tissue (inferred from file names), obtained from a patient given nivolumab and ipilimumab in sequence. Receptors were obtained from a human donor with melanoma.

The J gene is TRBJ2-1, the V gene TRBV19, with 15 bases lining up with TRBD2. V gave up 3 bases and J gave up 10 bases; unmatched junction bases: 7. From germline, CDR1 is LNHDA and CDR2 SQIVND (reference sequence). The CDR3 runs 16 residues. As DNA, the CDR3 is TGTGCCAGTAGTATCGGGACTAGCGGGGGGTACTCGGAGCAGTTCTTC. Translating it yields CASSIGTSGGYSEQFF.

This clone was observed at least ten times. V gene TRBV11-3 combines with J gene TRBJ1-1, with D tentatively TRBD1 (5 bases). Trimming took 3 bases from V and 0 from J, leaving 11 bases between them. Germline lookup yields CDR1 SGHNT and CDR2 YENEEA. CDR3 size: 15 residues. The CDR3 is CASSFSGNVNTEAFF. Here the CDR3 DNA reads TGTGCCAGCAGCTTTTCAGGGAACGTGAACACTGAAGCTTTCTTT.

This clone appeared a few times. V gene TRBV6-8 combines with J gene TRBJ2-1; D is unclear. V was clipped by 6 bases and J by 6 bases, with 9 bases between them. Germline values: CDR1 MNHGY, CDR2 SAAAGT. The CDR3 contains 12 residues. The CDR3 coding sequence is TGTGCCAGCAGGGGAAGTGGCAATGAGCAGTTCTTC. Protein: CASRGSGNEQFF.

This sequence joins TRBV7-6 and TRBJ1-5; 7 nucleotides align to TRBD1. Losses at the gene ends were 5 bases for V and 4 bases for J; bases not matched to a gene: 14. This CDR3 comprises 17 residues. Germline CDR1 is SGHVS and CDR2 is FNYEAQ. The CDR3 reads CASSLRLHRGPNQPQHF. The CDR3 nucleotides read TGTGCCAGCAGCCTGCGTCTGCACAGGGGACCGAATCAGCCCCAGCATTTT.

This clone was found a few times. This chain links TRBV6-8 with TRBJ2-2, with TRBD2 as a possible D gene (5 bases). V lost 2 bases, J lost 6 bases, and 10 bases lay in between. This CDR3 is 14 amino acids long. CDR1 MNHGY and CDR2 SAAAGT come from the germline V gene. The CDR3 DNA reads TGTGCCAGCAGTTACCGGGGTGAGGCCGGGGAGCTGTTTTTT. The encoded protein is CASSYRGEAGELFF.

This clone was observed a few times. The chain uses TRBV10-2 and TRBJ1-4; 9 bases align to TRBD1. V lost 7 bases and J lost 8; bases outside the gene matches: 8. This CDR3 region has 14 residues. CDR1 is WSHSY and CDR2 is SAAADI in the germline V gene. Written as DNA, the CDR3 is TGCGCCAGCAATCGGGGACAGGGATACGAAAAACTGTTTTTT. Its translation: CASNRGQGYEKLFF.

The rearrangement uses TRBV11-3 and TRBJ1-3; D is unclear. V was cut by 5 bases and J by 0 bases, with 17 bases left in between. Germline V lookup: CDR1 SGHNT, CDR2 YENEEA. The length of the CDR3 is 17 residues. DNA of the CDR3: TGTGCCAGCAGCCCGTTTCGGGCAGGTCTCTCTGGAAACACCATATATTTT. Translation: CASSPFRAGLSGNTIYF.

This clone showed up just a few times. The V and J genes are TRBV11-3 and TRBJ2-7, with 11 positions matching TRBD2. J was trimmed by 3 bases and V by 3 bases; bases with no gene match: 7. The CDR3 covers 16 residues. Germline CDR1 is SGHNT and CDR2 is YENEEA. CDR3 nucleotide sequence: TGTGCCAGCAGCTTGGGCCCTAGCGGGGGGCTCTACGAGCAGTACTTC. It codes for CASSLGPSGGLYEQYF.

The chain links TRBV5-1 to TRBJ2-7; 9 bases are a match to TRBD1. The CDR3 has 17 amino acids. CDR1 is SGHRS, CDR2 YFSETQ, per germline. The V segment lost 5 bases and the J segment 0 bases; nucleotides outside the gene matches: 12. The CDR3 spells CASRQTPGQGSSYEQYF. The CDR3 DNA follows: TGCGCCAGCAGACAGACACCGGGACAGGGAAGCTCCTACGAGCAGTACTTC.

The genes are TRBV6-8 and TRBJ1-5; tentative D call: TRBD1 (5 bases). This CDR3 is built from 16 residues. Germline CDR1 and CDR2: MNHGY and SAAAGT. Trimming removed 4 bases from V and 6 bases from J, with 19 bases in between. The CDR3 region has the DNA TGTGCCAGCAGTTCGGGACCAAACCAATGGGGTCAGCCCCAGCATTTT. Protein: CASSSGPNQWGQPQHF.